This paragraph reports one T cell receptor (beta chain). The target of this receptor is not known. Qualities for individual bases were not recorded, and no much larger clone is one base off. The CDR3 regions of human TCRbeta chains were analyzed by immunosequencing. As for how the authors treated the data: Repertoire TCRs were matched against a reference library of SARS-CoV-2-specific TCRs generated with the MIRA antigen-specificity platform. Breadth was defined as the fraction of unique TCRs that were SARS-CoV-2-associated, and depth was defined as the fraction of total T cells that were SARS-CoV-2-associated. Using the MIRA data, each spike-specific TCR was assigned both to the spike region to which the TCR was reactive and to a CD4 or CD8 class. Log10-transformed breadth and depth values were compared by one-way ANOVA with Sidak's multiple comparisons tests. Sourced from immuneACCESS, this table was stored by TCRdb with only in-frame sequences that have V and J called. A share of the clones is absent; for the studies checked, an unresolved V gene accounts for under half, and the remainder has no known explanation. That table furnishes V, J and clone size, whereas the DNA furnished D and trimming. The sample contains roughly 120,000 clones, roughly nine tenths of them found a single time. Together, the top ten hold 2.8% of the sample.

The CDR3 measures 17 amino acids from cysteine to phenylalanine. The read is trimmed to its CDR3 DNA, 51 bases read in frame from base 1. The germline V gene supplies CDR1 SGHVS and CDR2 FNYEAQ. From V the trimming removes 1 base and from J it removes 2 bases, while the gene matches leave 8 bases of the junction unaccounted for. This specimen belongs to a study of T cell responses to AZD1222 COVID-19 vaccine (dated by TCRdb to the early 2020s). Context from the whole study: AZD1222 recipients given second doses at about 4 weeks or at about 12 weeks were pooled, since spike-specific TCR depth and breadth were not found to differ between the two schedules. TCR sequencing covered 230 or so trial participants: approximately 200 given two doses of AZD1222 and 26 given two doses of MenACWY control vaccine. Trial participants were enrolled into age subgroups of 18-55, 56-69 and 70-plus years, which contained approximately 150, 28 and 58 TCR-sequenced participants, respectively. Overall study outcomes, separate from this receptor: Spike-specific TCR breadth and depth rose significantly after two AZD1222 doses compared with day 0 and with MenACWY recipients. No day 14 peak-response samples were available, so repertoires were characterized only after the peak T cell response. Conclusions about previously exposed vaccinees are limited because only 6 or 7 AZD1222 recipients were SARS-CoV-2 seropositive at baseline. In the small 56-69-year group, the increase in depth fell short of significance, most likely because of low power. The vaccine-associated CD4 TCRs covered the entire spike protein, and the dominant responses fell in regions 160-218 and 743-854. Nearly half of unique spike-specific TCRs reportedly recognized epitopes outside regions mutated in the B.1.351 and B.1.1.7 variants. Most participants were white British and females outnumbered males, and the authors suggested that clonal diversity may have been underestimated.

The meaning of the sample's time point label: baseline before first vaccination. Samples from vaccinated people were obtained from the UK trials COV001 and COV002, which included a single-blind randomized controlled phase 2/3 trial of AZD1222 (ChAdOx1 nCoV-19) in healthy adults. Trial participant PBMC samples were collected at day 0 and day 28 after the second dose for TCRbeta chain sequencing. The sequence came from an adult in good health. Specimen: peripheral blood, collected on day 0 of AZD1222 vaccination. The rearrangement joined TRBV7-6 to TRBJ2-1; 7 bases in between match TRBD2. This receptor has the CDR3 CASSLVSGGRTYNEQFF. DNA sequence: TGTGCCAGCAGCTTAGTCTCGGGAGGAAGGACCTACAATGAGCAGTTCTTC.